This passage covers 9 T cell receptor beta chains from one sample sequenced in a study of cytomegalovirus exposure and HLA in healthy donors. The PCR used 60 Vbeta and 13 Jbeta primers. Repertoires were generated with immunoSEQ multiplex PCR, while TCRdb's copy carries only in-frame clones and drops some. Of approximately 100,000 clones in the sample, around three quarters were seen once. Material: PBMCs. The receptors shown here come from a man aged 55 to 70 in good health and CMV-seropositive.

The chain is built from TRBV7-9 and TRBJ2-3; 8 bases are a match to TRBD2. The CDR3 consists of 15 residues. The germline V gene has CDR1 SEHNR and CDR2 FQNEAQ (reference sequence). V lost 1 base and J lost 5; bases outside the gene matches: 5. DNA of the CDR3: TGTGCCAGCAGCTTAGGGCGGGGGGCGGAAGATACGCAGTATTTT. Its protein is CASSLGRGAEDTQYF.

This clone was found a few times. V and J are TRBV19 and TRBJ2-1; TRBD2 agrees at 8 bases. Germline trimming cut 2 bases from V and 9 bases from J; bases unmatched to any gene: 9. Germline values: CDR1 LNHDA, CDR2 SQIVND (reference sequence). This CDR3 has 15 residues. CDR3 amino acids: CASSIPGLGVTEQFF. CDR3 nucleotide sequence: TGTGCCAGTAGTATACCGGGACTAGGAGTCACTGAGCAGTTCTTC.

The J gene is TRBJ2-2, the V gene TRBV27; 8 bases are shared with TRBD1. The germline V gene encodes CDR1 MNHEY and CDR2 SMNVEV (reference sequence). Losses at the gene ends were 5 bases for V and 5 bases for J; bases not matched to a gene: 7. The CDR3 is 15 residues long. The CDR3 loop is CASSPRTGRTGELFF. CDR3 sequence (DNA): TGTGCCAGCAGTCCCCGGACAGGGAGGACCGGGGAGCTGTTTTTT.

This rearrangement joins TRBV5-1 to TRBJ2-5; 7 nucleotides agree with TRBD2. The CDR3 has 17 amino acids. CDR1 SGHRS and CDR2 YFSETQ come from the germline V gene. After removal of 4 bases from V and 7 bases from J, the junction contained 19 bases not matched to a gene. CDR3 in amino acids: CASSPGGGNIGRGTQYF. DNA of the CDR3: TGCGCCAGCAGCCCGGGAGGAGGGAATATAGGAAGGGGGACCCAGTACTTC.

This clone was counted only a few times. The V and J genes are TRBV5-4 and TRBJ2-7, with 9 bases lining up with TRBD1. The V gene end was trimmed by 1 base and the J gene end by 6 bases; junction bases not matched to a gene: 5. Germline-derived CDR1 and CDR2 are SGHNT and YYREEE (reference sequence). The CDR3 totals 14 residues. The CDR3 reads CASSLSGTGREQYF. The CDR3, as DNA: TGTGCCAGCAGCTTGTCTGGGACAGGGCGCGAGCAGTACTTC.

The count of this clone is one. The chain is built from TRBV2 and TRBJ1-1; D is unclear. With 3 bases removed from V and 1 base from J, the gap between germline ends came to 9 bases. CDR1 and CDR2 from the germline V gene are SNHLY and FYNNEI. The CDR3 length is 14 residues. CDR3 residues: CASSDGVRNTEAFF. The CDR3, as DNA: TGTGCCAGCAGTGACGGGGTTCGGAACACTGAAGCTTTCTTT.

The rearrangement joins TRBV9 to TRBJ2-7; TRBD2 aligns across 7 bases. The CDR3 has 14 residues. Germline trimming cut 0 bases from V and 4 bases from J; bases unmatched to any gene: 4. The V gene's germline CDR1 is SGDLS and CDR2 YYNGEE. The CDR3 reads CASSVGGTTYEQYF. CDR3 in DNA: TGTGCCAGCAGCGTAGGAGGGACTACTTACGAGCAGTACTTC.

This clone was found a few times. The rearrangement joins TRBV4-1 to TRBJ1-4, with 7 nucleotides matching TRBD1. Unmatched junction bases numbered 6, after V lost 1 base and J lost 7 bases. Per germline, CDR1 MGHRA and CDR2 YSYEKL. The CDR3 has 15 residues. The CDR3 nucleotides read TGCGCCAGCAGCCAAGGCGGGACAGCCGGTGAAAAACTGTTTTTT. Its translation is CASSQGGTAGEKLFF.

The chain carries TRBV19 and TRBJ2-3, with 7 nucleotides matching TRBD2. Germline V lookup: CDR1 LNHDA, CDR2 SQIVND (reference sequence). The CDR3 consists of 14 residues. Trimming removed 5 bases from V and 2 bases from J; junction bases left unmatched: 4. The CDR3 nucleotides are TGTGCCAGTAGTCCCCTAGCGGACACAGATACGCAGTATTTT. This sequence encodes CASSPLADTDTQYF.